The entry below describes one T cell receptor beta chain. Antigen specificity is unknown. This entry comes from a study of cytomegalovirus exposure and HLA in healthy donors. Across the study: The study placed roughly four fifths of its 398 genotyped donors in the Caucasian-associated ancestry cluster.

General study points: A later analysis linked a missense DCLRE1C variant to TCR beta V- and J-gene trimming.

The PCR employed 60 Vbeta primers together with 13 Jbeta primers. Using immunoSEQ multiplex PCR, the repertoire was profiled, and TCRdb retains in-frame clones only, with some absent. The sample table includes under 70,000 clones. The specimen was PBMCs. The TCR originated in a female donor in good health and CMV-seropositive.

As DNA, the CDR3 is TGTGCCAGCAGTTCCCAAGGGAGGGGCACTGAAGCTTTCTTT. This translates into CASSSQGRGTEAFF. The chain carries TRBV6-5 and TRBJ1-1; perhaps TRBD1 as D (5 bases). The ends were cut back, 4 bases at V and 4 bases at J, with 13 bases in the middle. Germline V gene data show CDR1 as MNHEY and CDR2 as SVGAGI. The CDR3 spans 14 residues.